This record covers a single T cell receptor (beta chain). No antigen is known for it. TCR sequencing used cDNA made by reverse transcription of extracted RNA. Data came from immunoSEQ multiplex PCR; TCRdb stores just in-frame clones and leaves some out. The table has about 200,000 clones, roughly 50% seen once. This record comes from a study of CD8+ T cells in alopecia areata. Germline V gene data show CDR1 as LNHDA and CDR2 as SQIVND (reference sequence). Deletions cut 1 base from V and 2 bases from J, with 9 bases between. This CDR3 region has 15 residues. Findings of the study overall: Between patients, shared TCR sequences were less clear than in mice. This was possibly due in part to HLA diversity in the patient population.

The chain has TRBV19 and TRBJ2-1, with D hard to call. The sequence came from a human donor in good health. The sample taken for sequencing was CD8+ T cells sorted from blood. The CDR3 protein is CASSIGLSAYNEQFF. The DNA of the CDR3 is TGTGCCAGTAGTATAGGCCTATCGGCCTACAATGAGCAGTTCTTC.